The 5 T cell receptor beta chains in this list originate from one sample, sequenced in a study of identical twins. TCRdb reanalysed the 5' RACE reads using MiXCR and keeps one entry per CDR3 protein. The sample holds approximately 600,000 distinct CDR3 sequences, just over 7% seen once. This sample was shared with a second study, whose subject was yellow fever vaccine responses in identical twins.

Sequenced sample: PBMCs. These receptors all come from a woman between 18 and 29 years old in good health.

This sequence joins TRBV11-3 and TRBJ1-2, with TRBD1 as a possible D gene (6 bases). With 2 bases removed from V and 2 bases from J, the gap between germline ends came to 12 bases. The CDR3 covers 15 residues. Germline V CDR1 and CDR2: SGHNT, YENEEA. CDR3 region: CASSLRRGLNYGYTF. For the CDR3, the DNA is TGTGCCAGCAGCTTACGCCGGGGGCTGAACTATGGCTACACCTTC.

The table lists this clonotype with a few counts. The genes are TRBV6-6 and TRBJ2-2; 9 bases are shared with TRBD1. The CDR3 length is 13 residues. With V trimmed by 6 bases and J by 6 bases, 2 bases remained unmatched. CDR1 is MNHNY and CDR2 is SVGAGI in the germline V gene (reference sequence). Written as DNA, the CDR3 is TGTGCCAGCAGACAGGGGGCGCCCGGGGAGCTGTTTTTT. As protein: CASRQGAPGELFF.

This clonotype was observed at least ten times. The V and J genes are TRBV12-3 or TRBV12-4 and TRBJ2-2, with 7 bases lining up with TRBD2. The CDR3 is 14 amino acids. V was pared by 7 bases and J by 5 bases, with 7 bases of the junction left unmatched. CDR3 region: CASTLAALTGELFF. DNA of the CDR3: TGTGCCAGCACCCTAGCGGCTTTAACCGGGGAGCTGTTTTTT.

This clonotype appeared a few times. The chain recombines TRBV12-3 or TRBV12-4 with TRBJ1-1; 7 nucleotides line up with TRBD1. Unmatched junction bases numbered 15, after V lost 3 bases and J lost 5 bases. The CDR3 is 17 residues long. In DNA, the CDR3 is TGTGCCAGCAGTTTGTTCTTTACAGGGGTTAGAGGGACTGAAGCTTTCTTT. Its protein is CASSLFFTGVRGTEAFF.

This clonotype has only a few counts. This chain links TRBV7-9 with TRBJ1-5; the D is unclear. Germline assignment: CDR1 SEHNR and CDR2 FQNEAQ (reference sequence). This CDR3 is built from 12 residues. The germline V and J ends were trimmed by 0 bases and 5 bases, with 2 bases remaining between them. CDR3 nucleotides: TGTGCCAGCAGCTTAGCTTATCAGCCCCAGCATTTT. This translates into CASSLAYQPQHF.